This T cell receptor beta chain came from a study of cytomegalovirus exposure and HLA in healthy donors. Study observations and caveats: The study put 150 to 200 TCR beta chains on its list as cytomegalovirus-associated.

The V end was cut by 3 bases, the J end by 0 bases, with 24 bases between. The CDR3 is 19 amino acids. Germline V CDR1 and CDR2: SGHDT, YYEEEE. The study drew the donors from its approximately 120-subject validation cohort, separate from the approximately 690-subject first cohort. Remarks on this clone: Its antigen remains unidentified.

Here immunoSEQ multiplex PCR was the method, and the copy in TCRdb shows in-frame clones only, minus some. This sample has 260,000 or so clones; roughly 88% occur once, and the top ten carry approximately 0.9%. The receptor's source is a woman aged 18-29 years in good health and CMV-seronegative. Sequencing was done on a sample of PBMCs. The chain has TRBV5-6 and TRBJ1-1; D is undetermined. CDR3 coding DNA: TGTGCCAGCAGCTCCGCCCCCGGGTCCGGTTCCCTCATGAACACTGAAGCTTTCTTT. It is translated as CASSSAPGSGSLMNTEAFF.